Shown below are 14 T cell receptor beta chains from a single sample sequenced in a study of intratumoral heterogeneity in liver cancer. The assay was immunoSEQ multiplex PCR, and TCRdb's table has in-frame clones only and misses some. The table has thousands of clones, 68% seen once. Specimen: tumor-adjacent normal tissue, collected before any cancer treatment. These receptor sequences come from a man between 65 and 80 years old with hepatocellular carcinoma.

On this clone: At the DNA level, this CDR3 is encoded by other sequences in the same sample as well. The CDR3 DNA sequence: TGTGCCAGCTCGCCATTCAGGGAAGCTGAAGCTTTCTTT. This sequence encodes CASSPFREAEAFF. The chain links TRBV18 to TRBJ1-1, with D perhaps TRBD1 (5 bases). Trimming left V 6 bases short and J 6 bases short, with 14 bases between. From germline, CDR1 is KGHSH and CDR2 LQKENI. This CDR3 has 13 amino acids.

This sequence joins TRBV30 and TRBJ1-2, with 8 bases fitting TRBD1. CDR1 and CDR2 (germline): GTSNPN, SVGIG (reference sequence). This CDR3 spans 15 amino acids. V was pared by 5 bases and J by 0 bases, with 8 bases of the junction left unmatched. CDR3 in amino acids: CAWDGQGRTNYGYTF. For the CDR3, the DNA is TGTGCCTGGGATGGACAGGGAAGGACTAACTATGGCTACACCTTC.

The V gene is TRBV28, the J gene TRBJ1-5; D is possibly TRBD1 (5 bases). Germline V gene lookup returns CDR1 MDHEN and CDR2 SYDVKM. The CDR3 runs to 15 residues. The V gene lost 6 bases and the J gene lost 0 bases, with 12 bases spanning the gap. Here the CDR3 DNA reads TGTGCCAGCAGCAGGGACGGGAATAGCAATCAGCCCCAGCATTTT. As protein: CASSRDGNSNQPQHF. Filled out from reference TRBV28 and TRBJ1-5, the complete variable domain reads DVKVTQSSRYLVKRTGEKVFLECVQDMDHENMFWYRQDPGLGLRLIYFSYDVKMKEKGDIPEGYSVSREKKERFSLILESASTNQTSMYLCASSRDGNSNQPQHFGDGTRLSIL.

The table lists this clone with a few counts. Written as DNA, the CDR3 is TGTGCCAGCAGCCTCGGGACCTCCCGCTATTTT. Residues: CASSLGTSRYF. The chain employs TRBV4-2 and TRBJ2-3; TRBD1 or TRBD2 may be the D gene (5 bases each). CDR3 size: 11 residues. V lost 4 bases, J lost 15 bases, and 14 bases lay in between. Per germline, CDR1 LGHNA and CDR2 YNFKEQ.

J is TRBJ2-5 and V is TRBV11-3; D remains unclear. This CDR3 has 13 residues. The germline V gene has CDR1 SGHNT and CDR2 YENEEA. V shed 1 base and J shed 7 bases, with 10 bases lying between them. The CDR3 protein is CASSLGTATTQYF. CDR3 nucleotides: TGTGCCAGCAGCTTAGGGACCGCCACGACCCAGTACTTC.

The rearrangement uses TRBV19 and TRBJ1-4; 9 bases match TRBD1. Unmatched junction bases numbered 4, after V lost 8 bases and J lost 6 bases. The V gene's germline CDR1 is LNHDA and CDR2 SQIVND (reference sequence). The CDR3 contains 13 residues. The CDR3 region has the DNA TGTGCCAGTGTCGGACAGGGGTATGAAAAACTGTTTTTT. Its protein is CASVGQGYEKLFF.

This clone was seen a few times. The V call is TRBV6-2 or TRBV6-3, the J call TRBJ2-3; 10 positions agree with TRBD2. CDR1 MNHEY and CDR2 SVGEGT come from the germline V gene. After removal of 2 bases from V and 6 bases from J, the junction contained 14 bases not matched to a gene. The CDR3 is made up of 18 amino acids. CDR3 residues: CASSYDRLAGTWRDTQYF. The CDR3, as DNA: TGTGCCAGCAGTTACGATAGACTAGCGGGTACGTGGAGGGATACGCAGTATTTT.

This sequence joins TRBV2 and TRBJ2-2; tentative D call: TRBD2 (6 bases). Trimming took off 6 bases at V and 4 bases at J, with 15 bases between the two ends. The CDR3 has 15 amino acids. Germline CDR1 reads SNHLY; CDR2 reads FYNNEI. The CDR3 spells CASSAFIGGTGELFF. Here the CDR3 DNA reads TGTGCCAGCAGCGCCTTTATCGGGGGCACCGGGGAGCTGTTTTTT.

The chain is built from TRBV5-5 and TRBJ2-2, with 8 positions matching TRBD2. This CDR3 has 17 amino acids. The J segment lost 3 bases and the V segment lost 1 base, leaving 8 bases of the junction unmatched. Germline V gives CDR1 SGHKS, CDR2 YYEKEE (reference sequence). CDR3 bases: TGTGCCAGCAGCTTGAATTTGTTGCGGGGGGACACCGGGGAGCTGTTTTTT. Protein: CASSLNLLRGDTGELFF. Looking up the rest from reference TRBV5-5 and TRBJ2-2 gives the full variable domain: DAGVTQSPTHLIKTRGQQVTLRCSPISGHKSVSWYQQVLGQGPQFIFQYYEKEERGRGNFPDRFSARQFPNYSSELNVNALLLGDSALYLCASSLNLLRGDTGELFFGEGSRLTVL.

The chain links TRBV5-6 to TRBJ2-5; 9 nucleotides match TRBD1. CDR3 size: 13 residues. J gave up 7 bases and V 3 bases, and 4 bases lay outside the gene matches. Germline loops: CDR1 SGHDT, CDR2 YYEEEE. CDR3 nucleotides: TGTGCCAGCAGCTCGACAGGGGGTTCGACCCAGTACTTC. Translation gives CASSSTGGSTQYF.

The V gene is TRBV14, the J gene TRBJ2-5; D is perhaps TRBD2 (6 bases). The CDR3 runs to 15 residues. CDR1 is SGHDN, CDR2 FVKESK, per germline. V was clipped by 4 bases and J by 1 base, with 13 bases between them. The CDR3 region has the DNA TGTGCCAGCAGCCCGTTCACGGGACTCCAAGAGACCCAGTACTTC. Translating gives CASSPFTGLQETQYF.

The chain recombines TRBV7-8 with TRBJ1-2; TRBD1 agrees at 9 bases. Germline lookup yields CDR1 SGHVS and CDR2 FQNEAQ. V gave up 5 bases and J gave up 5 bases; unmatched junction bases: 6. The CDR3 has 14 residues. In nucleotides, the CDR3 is TGTGCCAGCAGCCTCTCCGGGACAGGGTATGGCTACACCTTC. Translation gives CASSLSGTGYGYTF.

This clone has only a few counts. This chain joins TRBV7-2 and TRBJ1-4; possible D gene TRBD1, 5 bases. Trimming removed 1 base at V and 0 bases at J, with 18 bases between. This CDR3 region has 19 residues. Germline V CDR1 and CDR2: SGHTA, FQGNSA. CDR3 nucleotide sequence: TGTGCCAGCAGCTTAGATCCCTTCCCGAGAGGGGCAACTAATGAAAAACTGTTTTTT. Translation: CASSLDPFPRGATNEKLFF.

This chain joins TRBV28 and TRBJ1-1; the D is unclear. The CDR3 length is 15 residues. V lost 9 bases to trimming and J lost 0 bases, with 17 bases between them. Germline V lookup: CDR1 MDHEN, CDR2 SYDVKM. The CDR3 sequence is CASLRAAGMNTEAFF. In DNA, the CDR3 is TGTGCCAGTTTGAGGGCGGCAGGCATGAACACTGAAGCTTTCTTT.